One and the same sample provided the 8 T cell receptor beta chains below, sequenced in a study of T cells in Graves' hyperthyroidism and ophthalmopathy. Amplification targeted TCR beta CDR3 regions from RNA transcripts. First-round RT-PCR with HTBI primers amplified the TCR CDR3 region. TCRdb independently ran MiXCR on the multiplex PCR reads; one entry per CDR3 protein. The sample holds hundreds of thousands of distinct CDR3 sequences; around a sixth are singletons and the top ten take 13% to 15%. What was sequenced was blood. The receptors derive from a woman between 18 and 29 years old with Graves' hyperthyroidism.

This clonotype was seen at least ten times. The rearrangement joins TRBV2 to TRBJ1-3; D unclear. V was pared by 7 bases and J by 7 bases, with 17 bases between. Germline CDR1 SNHLY, CDR2 FYNNEI. The CDR3 sequence is 14 residues long. The CDR3 reads CASTISTGLNTIYF. The CDR3 DNA follows: TGTGCCAGCACCATCTCAACCGGGCTCAACACCATATATTTT.

The rearrangement uses TRBV14 and TRBJ2-7, with 11 bases matching TRBD1. The CDR3 is 15 residues long. V gave up 0 bases and J gave up 2 bases; unmatched junction bases: 0. Germline-derived CDR1 and CDR2 are SGHDN and FVKESK. CDR3 DNA: TGTGCCAGCAGCCAAGAGGACAGGGGGCCCTACGAGCAGTACTTC. It codes for CASSQEDRGPYEQYF.

This clonotype was seen at least ten times. V gene TRBV7-2 combines with J gene TRBJ1-2; D remains unclear. Deletions cut 3 bases from V and 5 bases from J, with 16 bases between. Per the germline V gene, CDR1 is SGHTA and CDR2 is FQGNSA. This CDR3 has 15 amino acids. The CDR3 DNA sequence: TGTGCCAGCAGCTTTGAAAAGATGAGCTTGTATGGCTACACCTTC. Translation gives CASSFEKMSLYGYTF.

This clonotype was observed many times. The V gene is TRBV6-2 or TRBV6-3, the J gene TRBJ2-7; TRBD2 might be the D (6 bases). The ends were cut back, 4 bases at V and 9 bases at J, with 22 bases in the middle. CDR3 length: 15 residues. Germline V lookup: CDR1 MNHEY, CDR2 SVGEGT. DNA of the CDR3: TGTGCCAGCAGTTCCCGGGGGACGGCGGCCGTGAGGCAGTACTTC. Its translation: CASSSRGTAAVRQYF.

This clonotype has ten or more counts. This chain connects TRBV24-1 to TRBJ2-1; either TRBD1 or TRBD2 may supply D (5 bases each). The CDR3 consists of 15 residues. Germline V CDR1 and CDR2: KGHDR, SFDVKD. Trimming removed 2 bases from V and 6 bases from J, with 13 bases in between. The CDR3 DNA is TGTGCCACCAGTGATTGGGGGACCGGACTCAATGAGCAGTTCTTC. Translating gives CATSDWGTGLNEQFF.

J is TRBJ2-2 and V is TRBV28, with D possibly TRBD2 on 6 matching bases. Trimming stripped 3 bases from V and 14 bases from J, with 10 bases between. In germline, CDR1 is MDHEN, CDR2 SYDVKM. This CDR3 is built from 11 residues. CDR3 in DNA: TGTGCCAGCAGTTTCGTGGGAGGACTGTTTTTT. The encoded protein is CASSFVGGLFF.

Many counts were recorded for this clonotype. The chain employs TRBV10-3 and TRBJ1-2; D is unclear. V lost 3 bases, J lost 2 bases, and 7 bases lay in between. The CDR3 covers 13 residues. Germline values: CDR1 ENHRY, CDR2 SYGVKD. The CDR3 sequence is CAISDAENYGYTF. In nucleotides, the CDR3 is TGTGCCATCAGTGATGCAGAAAACTATGGCTACACCTTC.

At least ten counts were recorded for this clonotype. The chain carries TRBV2 and TRBJ2-7; perhaps D is TRBD1 or TRBD2 (5 bases each). V shed 5 bases and J shed 2 bases, with 16 bases lying between them. The V gene's germline CDR1 is SNHLY and CDR2 FYNNEI. CDR3 size: 15 residues. The CDR3: CASSTGTANTYEQYF. In DNA form, the CDR3 reads TGTGCCAGCAGTACCGGGACGGCCAATACCTACGAGCAGTACTTC.